This entry describes one T cell receptor (beta chain). The antigen is unknown. The sample comes from a study of blood T cells in healthy people across ages. Study findings and constraints: TCR beta diversity was tightly associated with the proportion of naive T cells. Older individuals had lower TCR beta diversity per million T cells (the decline was roughly linear).

For the second PCR, which ran for 7 to 11 cycles, a sample-barcoded 5' primer and a J-beta primer mix were used. A tag from a template-switch adaptor with 12 random nucleotides marked each cDNA molecule. A single record per CDR3 protein comes from TCRdb applying MiXCR to the 5' RACE reads. Of about 1 million distinct CDR3 sequences in the sample, under 55% were seen once. Approximately 9.1 milliliters was the volume of peripheral blood drawn from each donor. Per the germline V gene, CDR1 is SEHNR and CDR2 is FQNEAQ (reference sequence). Trimming removed 5 bases from V and 4 bases from J; junction bases left unmatched: 10. There are 15 residues in the CDR3.

Input material: blood. This clonotype was sampled from an older woman in good health. The chain has TRBV7-9 and TRBJ2-7, with 8 bases matching TRBD1. In nucleotides, the CDR3 is TGTGCCAGCAGCCCAAGACAGGGGCCCGGATACGAGCAGTACTTC. Its protein product is CASSPRQGPGYEQYF.